A single sample gave rise to the 15 T cell receptor beta chains below, sequenced in a study of technical replicates of blood from several donors. Sequencing was performed with immunoSEQ multiplex PCR; in TCRdb, only in-frame clones are kept and a portion is missing. In the table there are some 80,000 clones, approximately 96% of which are singletons. The specimen sequenced was T cells isolated from PBMCs. The source of these receptors is a human donor in good health.

The V gene is TRBV14, the J gene TRBJ2-3, with TRBD2 matching over 10 bases. Germline values: CDR1 SGHDN, CDR2 FVKESK. This CDR3 is built from 17 residues. V shed 0 bases and J 2 bases; nucleotides not matched to a gene: 5. CDR3 protein: CASSQDLAGASTDTQYF. Written as DNA, the CDR3 is TGTGCCAGCAGCCAAGATCTAGCGGGAGCCTCCACAGATACGCAGTATTTT.

DNA of the CDR3: TGTGCCAGCAGCTTATGGGGACTGGGAGAGCGTGGGACCCAGTACTTC. Translated, it gives CASSLWGLGERGTQYF. This sequence joins TRBV5-4 and TRBJ2-5; D is possibly TRBD2 (6 bases). Germline V gene sequence: CDR1 SGHNT, CDR2 YYREEE (reference sequence). V lost 2 bases, J lost 7 bases, and 21 bases lay in between. This CDR3 contains 16 residues.

V gene TRBV7-9 combines with J gene TRBJ1-5; D remains ambiguous. Germline V gives CDR1 SEHNR, CDR2 FQNEAQ (reference sequence). V lost 2 bases and J 5 bases, leaving 4 bases between the germline ends. This CDR3 is built from 12 residues. The CDR3 DNA reads as TGTGCCAGCAGCTTACCTGATCAGCCCCAGCATTTT. The encoded protein is CASSLPDQPQHF. Full variable domain (outside the CDR3, taken from reference TRBV7-9 and TRBJ1-5): DTGVSQNPRHKITKRGQNVTFRCDPISEHNRLYWYRQTLGQGPEFLTYFQNEAQLEKSRLLSDRFSAERPKGSFSTLEIQRTEQGDSAMYLCASSLPDQPQHFGDGTRLSIL.

This clone was counted only a few times. The chain joins TRBV5-1 to TRBJ1-1; 7 bases align to TRBD1. Germline CDR1 and CDR2: SGHRS and YFSETQ. V lost 4 bases to trimming and J lost 3 bases; unmatched junction nucleotides: 6. The CDR3 loop spans 14 amino acids. CDR3 sequence: CASSVQGRDTEAFF. Here the CDR3 DNA reads TGCGCCAGCAGCGTACAGGGGCGTGACACTGAAGCTTTCTTT.

This chain joins TRBV5-1 and TRBJ2-5; no clear D gene. This CDR3 contains 13 residues. The V and J ends lost 4 bases and 0 bases respectively, with 7 bases between them. Per germline, CDR1 SGHRS and CDR2 YFSETQ. In nucleotides, the CDR3 is TGCGCCAGCAGCCTACAGTACCAAGAGACCCAGTACTTC. Translated, it gives CASSLQYQETQYF.

The rearrangement links TRBV30 to TRBJ2-3, with D possibly being TRBD2 (5 bases). Germline values: CDR1 GTSNPN, CDR2 SVGIG (reference sequence). This CDR3 is 12 amino acids long. Trimming took 2 bases from V and 5 from J, leaving 8 bases between them. For the CDR3, the DNA is TGTGCCTGGAGTAAACTAGGAGATACGCAGTATTTT. It specifies CAWSKLGDTQYF. The whole variable domain, remainder taken from reference TRBV30 and TRBJ2-3, is SQTIHQWPATLVQPVGSPLSLECTVEGTSNPNLYWYRQAAGRGLQLLFYSVGIGQISSEVPQNLSASRPQDRQFILSSKKLLLSDSGFYLCAWSKLGDTQYFGPGTRLTVL.

This chain connects TRBV19 to TRBJ2-5, with TRBD1 matching 7 bases. This CDR3 region has 14 residues. The trim removed 4 bases at V and 0 bases at J, leaving 2 bases unmatched. Germline-derived CDR1 and CDR2 are LNHDA and SQIVND (reference sequence). The CDR3 is CASSKQGNQETQYF. CDR3 DNA: TGTGCCAGTAGTAAACAGGGGAACCAAGAGACCCAGTACTTC.

This clone was counted a single time. The rearrangement joins TRBV7-3 to TRBJ2-1; tentatively, D is TRBD2 (6 bases). Germline CDR1 reads SGHTA; CDR2 reads FQGTGA. The CDR3 extends over 14 amino acids. Trimming shortened V by 5 bases and J by 5 bases, and 13 bases separated the two germline ends. Written as DNA, the CDR3 is TGTGCCAGCAGCCTCCGGGACTTAGACAATGAGCAGTTCTTC. Translating gives CASSLRDLDNEQFF. Using reference TRBV7-3 and TRBJ2-1 for the parts outside the CDR3, the full variable domain is GAGVSQTPSNKVTEKGKYVELRCDPISGHTALYWYRQSLGQGPEFLIYFQGTGAADDSGLPNDRFFAVRPEGSVSTLKIQRTERGDSAVYLCASSLRDLDNEQFFGPGTRLTVL.

The chain combines TRBV19 with TRBJ2-1; 11 bases align to TRBD2. The CDR3 has 17 residues. Germline V gene lookup returns CDR1 LNHDA and CDR2 SQIVND (reference sequence). Losses at the gene ends were 6 bases for V and 5 bases for J; bases not matched to a gene: 12. The CDR3 DNA is TGTGCCAGTAGCGCCACCGACGGGACTAGCGGAAACAATGAGCAGTTCTTC. Translating it yields CASSATDGTSGNNEQFF.

V and J are TRBV2 and TRBJ1-1; possible D gene TRBD1, 6 bases. The V end lost 7 bases, the J end lost 0 bases, and 12 bases lay between the germline ends. The CDR3 spans 14 residues. Per germline, CDR1 SNHLY and CDR2 FYNNEI. This CDR3 is CASTQGHLNTEAFF. The CDR3 bases are TGTGCCAGCACCCAGGGACACTTGAACACTGAAGCTTTCTTT.

The V gene is TRBV7-8, the J gene TRBJ2-7; unclear D gene. Germline values: CDR1 SGHVS, CDR2 FQNEAQ. The CDR3 runs 15 residues. V lost 5 bases and J lost 1, with 15 bases in between. The CDR3 bases are TGTGCCAGCAGCCTAGAATCGGTAGTTTCCTACGAGCAGTACTTC. Its protein product is CASSLESVVSYEQYF.

The chain uses TRBV7-9 and TRBJ2-5; no clear D. Per germline, CDR1 SEHNR and CDR2 FQNEAQ (reference sequence). Between the trimmed V and J ends, which lost 6 bases and 5 bases, there was a span of 10 bases. This CDR3 is built from 12 residues. CDR3 sequence reads: CASRDKSETQYF. CDR3 bases: TGTGCCAGCAGAGACAAATCGGAGACCCAGTACTTC.

The chain links TRBV28 to TRBJ2-7, with 10 bases aligning to TRBD1. Germline CDR1 reads MDHEN; CDR2 reads SYDVKM. This CDR3 is built from 16 residues. With 6 bases clipped from V and 3 bases from J, the junction kept 11 bases outside the gene matches. The CDR3 DNA reads as TGTGCCAGCAGACCCTCCGGGACAGGGGCTTTCTACGAGCAGTACTTC. This translates into CASRPSGTGAFYEQYF.

This chain connects TRBV5-1 to TRBJ2-1; 9 bases agree with TRBD2. The trim removed 4 bases at V and 7 bases at J, leaving 9 bases unmatched. The CDR3 totals 15 residues. The germline V gene encodes CDR1 SGHRS and CDR2 YFSETQ. The CDR3: CASSHSSGTRNEQFF. The CDR3 DNA follows: TGCGCCAGCAGCCACTCTAGCGGGACGCGGAATGAGCAGTTCTTC.

The rearrangement uses TRBV4-2 and TRBJ2-1, with TRBD1 identical over 8 bases. Germline V lookup: CDR1 LGHNA, CDR2 YNFKEQ. After removal of 4 bases from V and 7 bases from J, the junction contained 9 bases not matched to a gene. The CDR3 covers 15 residues. The CDR3 DNA sequence: TGTGCCAGCAGCCTGGGTGGACAGGGTATGAATGAGCAGTTCTTC. This sequence encodes CASSLGGQGMNEQFF.